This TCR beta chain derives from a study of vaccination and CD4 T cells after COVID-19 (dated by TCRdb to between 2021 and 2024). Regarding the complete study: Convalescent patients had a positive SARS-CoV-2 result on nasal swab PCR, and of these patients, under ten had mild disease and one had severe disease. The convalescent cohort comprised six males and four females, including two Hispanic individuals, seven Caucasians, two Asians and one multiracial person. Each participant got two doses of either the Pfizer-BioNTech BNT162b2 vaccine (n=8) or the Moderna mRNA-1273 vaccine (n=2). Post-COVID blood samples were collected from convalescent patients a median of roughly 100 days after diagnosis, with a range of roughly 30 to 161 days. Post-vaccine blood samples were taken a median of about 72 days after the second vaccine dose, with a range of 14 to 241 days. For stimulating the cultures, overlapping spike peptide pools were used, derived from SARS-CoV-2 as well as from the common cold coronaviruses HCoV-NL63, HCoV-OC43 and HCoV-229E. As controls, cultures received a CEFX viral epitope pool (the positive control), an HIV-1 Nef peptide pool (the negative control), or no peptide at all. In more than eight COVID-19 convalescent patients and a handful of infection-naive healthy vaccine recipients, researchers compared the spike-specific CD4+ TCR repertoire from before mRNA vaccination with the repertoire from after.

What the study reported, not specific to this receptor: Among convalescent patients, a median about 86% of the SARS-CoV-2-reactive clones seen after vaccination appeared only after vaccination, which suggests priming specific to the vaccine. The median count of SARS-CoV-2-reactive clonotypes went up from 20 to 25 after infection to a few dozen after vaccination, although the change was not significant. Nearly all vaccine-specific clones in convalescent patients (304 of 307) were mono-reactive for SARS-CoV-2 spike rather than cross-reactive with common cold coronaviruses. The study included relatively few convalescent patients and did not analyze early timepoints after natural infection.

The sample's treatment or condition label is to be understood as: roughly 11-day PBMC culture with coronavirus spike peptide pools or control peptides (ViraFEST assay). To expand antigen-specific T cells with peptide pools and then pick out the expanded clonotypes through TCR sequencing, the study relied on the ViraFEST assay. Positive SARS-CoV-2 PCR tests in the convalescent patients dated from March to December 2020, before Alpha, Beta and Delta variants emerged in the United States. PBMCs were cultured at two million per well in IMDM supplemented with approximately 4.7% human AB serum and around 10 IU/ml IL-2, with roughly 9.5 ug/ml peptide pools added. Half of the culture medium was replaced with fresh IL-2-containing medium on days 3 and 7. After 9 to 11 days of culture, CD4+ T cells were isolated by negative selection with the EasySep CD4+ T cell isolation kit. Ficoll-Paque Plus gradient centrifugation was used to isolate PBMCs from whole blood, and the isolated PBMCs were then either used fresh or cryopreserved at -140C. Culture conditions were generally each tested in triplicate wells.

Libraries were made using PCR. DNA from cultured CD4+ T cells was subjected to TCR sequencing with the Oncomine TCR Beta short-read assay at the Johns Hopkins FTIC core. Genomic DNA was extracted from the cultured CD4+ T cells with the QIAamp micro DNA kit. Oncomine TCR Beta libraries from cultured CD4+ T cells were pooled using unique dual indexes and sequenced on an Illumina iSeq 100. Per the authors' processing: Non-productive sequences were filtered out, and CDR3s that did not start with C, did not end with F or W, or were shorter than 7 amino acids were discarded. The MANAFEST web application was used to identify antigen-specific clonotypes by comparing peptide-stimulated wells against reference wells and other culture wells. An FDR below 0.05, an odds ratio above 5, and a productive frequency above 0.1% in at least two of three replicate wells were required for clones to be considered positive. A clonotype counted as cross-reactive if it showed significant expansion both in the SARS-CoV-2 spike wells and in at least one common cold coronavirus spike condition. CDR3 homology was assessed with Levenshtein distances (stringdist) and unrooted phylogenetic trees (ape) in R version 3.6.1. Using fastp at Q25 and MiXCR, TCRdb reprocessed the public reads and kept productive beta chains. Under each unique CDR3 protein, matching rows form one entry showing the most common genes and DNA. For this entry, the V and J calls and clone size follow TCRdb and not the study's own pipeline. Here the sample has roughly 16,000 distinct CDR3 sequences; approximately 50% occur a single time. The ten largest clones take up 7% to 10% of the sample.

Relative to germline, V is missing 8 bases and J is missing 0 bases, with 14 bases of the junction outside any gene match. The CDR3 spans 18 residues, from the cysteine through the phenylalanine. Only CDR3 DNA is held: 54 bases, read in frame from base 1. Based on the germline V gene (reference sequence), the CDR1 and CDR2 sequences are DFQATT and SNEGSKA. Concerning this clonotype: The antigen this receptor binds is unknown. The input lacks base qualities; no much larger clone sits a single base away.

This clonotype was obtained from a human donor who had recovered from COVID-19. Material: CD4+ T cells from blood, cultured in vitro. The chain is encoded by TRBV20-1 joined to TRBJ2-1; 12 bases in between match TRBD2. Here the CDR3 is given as CSLLGLAGRGSSYNEQFF. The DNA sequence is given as TGCAGTTTACTCGGACTAGCGGGAAGGGGGAGCTCCTACAATGAGCAGTTCTTC.